This TCR beta chain was sequenced during a study of cytomegalovirus exposure and HLA in healthy donors. Germline lookup yields CDR1 KGHSH and CDR2 LQKENI. V was clipped by 3 bases and J by 5 bases, with 14 bases between them. The CDR3 extends over 15 amino acids. 60 Vbeta and 13 Jbeta primers were used in PCR. Sequenced by immunoSEQ multiplex PCR; TCRdb stores in-frame clones only, minus some. The sample has about 140,000 clones, 75% seen once. The chain uses TRBV18 and TRBJ1-5; no definite D call. The source is a man aged 40-49 years in good health and CMV-seronegative. Sequenced input: PBMCs. The CDR3 here is CASSPQRDSHQPQHF. The CDR3 bases are TGTGCCAGCTCACCTCAGAGGGATTCCCATCAGCCCCAGCATTTT.